A single T cell receptor (beta chain) is shown here with its context. No cognate antigen has been identified for it. Per-base quality was not reported, and no clone a single base away is much larger than it. Samples from volunteer blood donors who had recovered from COVID-19 were contributed by a second Seattle source. Collaborating institutions collected whole blood in K2EDTA tubes following their own protocols. For TCRbeta analysis, collaborators shipped samples in one of three forms: frozen whole blood, isolated PBMCs, or DNA extracted from either of those sample types. V gives up 0 bases and J gives up 15 bases, and the segment between their germline ends measures 12 bases. The CDR3 sequence holds 12 residues, the cysteine and phenylalanine included. The only DNA kept is the CDR3, 36 bases in frame from the first base. CDR1 LGHNA and CDR2 YNFKEQ are derived from the germline V gene. This sample was taken from a study of blood T cell repertoires in COVID-19 (dated by TCRdb to the early 2020s). Context from the whole study: Collaborator samples came from the United States, Italy and Spain and covered acute and convalescent phases of COVID-19. The dataset comprised deeply sampled blood TCRbeta repertoires from subjects exposed to, actively infected with, or recovered from COVID-19. Where available, HLA class I and class II types were obtained from metadata supplied by the sample provider rather than from assay-based typing. Samples came from the ongoing ImmuneRACE study (first 160 participants) plus 1,254 subjects from 6 global collaborators. The prospective study material was composed of cDNA or gDNA derived from T cells, B-cell-depleted T cells, or PBMCs. The repertoires were released in a freely available public database meant as a resource for research on the immune response to SARS-CoV-2. Sample metadata almost always included a de-identified subject ID, COVID-19 status, age in years and sex. Broad study findings and their caveats: Clinical and demographic metadata were provided uncurated, with the amount varying by source and participant.

The immunoSEQ Assay, a bias-controlled multiplex PCR, was used to amplify TCRbeta CDR3 regions from genomic DNA. Under the source paper's analysis protocol: Within the assay, amplification of reference gene primers was used to estimate how many nucleated cells each sample contained. To quantify the absolute abundance of each unique TCRbeta CDR3 rearrangement, sequence reads were collapsed and filtered. Productive Simpson clonality was computed per sample as the square root of Simpson's diversity index over productive rearrangements. Here the immuneACCESS table is served through TCRdb, limited to in-frame sequences with V and J called. Missing clones are a known gap in these copies; in checked studies unresolved V genes cover under half, and the rest lacks a known reason. For V, J and clone size, that table is used; D and trimming come from the DNA. Recorded for this sample are about 260,000 clones; 84% of them occurred a single time. The ten largest clones capture less than 2% of the sample.

The material sequenced was peripheral blood. This TCR derives from a woman between 40 and 55 years old who had recovered from COVID-19. The chain joins TRBV4-2 to TRBJ2-1, with TRBD2 as a weak D call on 5 bases. The nucleotides are TGTGCCAGCAGCCAAGATCCGGGAAATGTGTTCTTC. The resulting protein is CASSQDPGNVFF.